The subject of this entry is one TCR beta chain. The data were obtained in a study of patients and donors after allogeneic stem cell transplantation. V lost 3 bases, J lost 0 bases, and 8 bases lay in between. This CDR3 is 14 amino acids long. Germline V gene lookup returns CDR1 DFQATT and CDR2 SNEGSKA (reference sequence). TCRdb fed the RT-PCR reads into MiXCR, producing one record per CDR3 protein. The sample contains approximately 250,000 distinct CDR3 sequences, 13% to 15% of which appear only once. The chain carries TRBV20-1 and TRBJ1-4; D is unclear. Sequencing was carried out using blood, either unsorted or a sorted T cell fraction (not recorded which). The receptor was isolated from a human donor who was either an allogeneic HSCT recipient or a stem cell or donor lymphocyte infusion donor (not recorded which). It is not recorded whose cells these are; they may come from a transplant donor. CDR3 residues: CSASIDATNEKLFF. For the CDR3, the DNA is TGCAGTGCTAGTATTGATGCAACTAATGAAAAACTGTTTTTT.